This T cell receptor (beta chain) was obtained from a study of T-cell reconstitution after alpha-beta-depleted transplantation in children. A TCRbeta library incorporating unique molecular identifiers was prepared. Using its own MiXCR run on the PCR reads, TCRdb lists one record per CDR3 protein. The sample lists under 350,000 distinct CDR3 sequences, 9.9% occurring once. This CDR3 contains 13 residues. V gave up 2 bases and J gave up 4 bases, with 9 bases separating them. Germline lookup yields CDR1 MGHRA and CDR2 YSYEKL. The rearrangement uses TRBV4-1 and TRBJ2-7; no firm D call. This receptor was obtained from a human donor who donated a stem cell graft to a child with SCID. The input for sequencing was PBMCs from the stem cell graft donor, taken from the stem cell graft. CDR3 amino acids: CASSQIVQYEQYF. The CDR3 DNA is TGCGCCAGCAGCCAAATAGTTCAATACGAGCAGTACTTC.